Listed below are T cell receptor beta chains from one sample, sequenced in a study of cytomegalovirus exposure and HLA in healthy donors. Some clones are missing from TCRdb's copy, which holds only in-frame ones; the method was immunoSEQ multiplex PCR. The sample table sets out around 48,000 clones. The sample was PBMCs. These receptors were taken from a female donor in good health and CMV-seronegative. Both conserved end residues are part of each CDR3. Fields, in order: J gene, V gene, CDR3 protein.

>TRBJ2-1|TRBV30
CAWSPLTSRSYNEQFF
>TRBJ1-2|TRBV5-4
CASSLQGAKGNYGYTF
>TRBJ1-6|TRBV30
CAFNTVPYNSPLHF
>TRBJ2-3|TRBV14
CASSQGRRRTDTQYF
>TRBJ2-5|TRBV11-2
CASSLNLADQETQYF
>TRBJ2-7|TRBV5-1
CASSHSGRTYEQYF
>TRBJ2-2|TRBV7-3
CASSLTSGANTGELFF
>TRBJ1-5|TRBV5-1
CASSLGTEQPQHF
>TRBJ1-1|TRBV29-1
CSVRQGSNYFAEAFF
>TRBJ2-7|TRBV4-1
CASSQDHGQGAYEQYF
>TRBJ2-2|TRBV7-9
CASSFPGTGDTGELFF
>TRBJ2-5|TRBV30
CAWSREEETQYF
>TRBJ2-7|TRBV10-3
CAISEQMLTYEQYF
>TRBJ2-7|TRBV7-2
CASSFRDSSLYEQYF
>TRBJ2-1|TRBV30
CAWSANSGRVYEQFF
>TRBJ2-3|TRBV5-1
CTSSLDVDRDTQYF
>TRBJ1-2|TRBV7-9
CASSRLQGAGYTF
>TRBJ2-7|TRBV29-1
CSVEASTGNFYEQYF
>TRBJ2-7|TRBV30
CAWRGPYEQYF
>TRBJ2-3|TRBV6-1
CASSEALAEDTQYF
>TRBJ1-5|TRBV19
CASTAVGRGNQPQHF
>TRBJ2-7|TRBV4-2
CASSLLSGQGYEQYF
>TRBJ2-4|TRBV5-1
CASSSMGEDIQYF
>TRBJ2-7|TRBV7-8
CASSFFDGTGDLYEQYF
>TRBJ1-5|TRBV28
CASSFNKLNQPQHF
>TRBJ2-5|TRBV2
CASSGQGSKTQYF
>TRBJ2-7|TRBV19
CASSIDGGGNEQYF
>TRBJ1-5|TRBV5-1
CASSLETGAQPQHF
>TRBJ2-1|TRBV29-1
CSVGIGGRANEQFF
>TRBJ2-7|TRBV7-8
CASSLGGSTSYEQYF
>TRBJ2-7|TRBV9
CASSRGGPTYEQYF
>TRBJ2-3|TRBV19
CASSGGRSSTDTQYF
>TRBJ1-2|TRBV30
CAWSVKRGSSGYTF